The TCR beta chain under discussion was sequenced for a study of T-cell memory formation after mild COVID-19. Study in general: The study found TCR clusters largely donor specific. Study findings and constraints: Memory sampled before infection contained some responding clones, suggesting cross-reactive memory joined.

As regards this clonotype: Its antigen is currently unknown.

Using constant-segment primers, 5'RACE produced TCR alpha and TCR beta cDNA libraries carrying sample barcodes and UMIs. Each CDR3 protein gets one entry after TCRdb re-called the 5' RACE reads with MiXCR. Of about 400,000 distinct CDR3 sequences listed, roughly 18% are singletons. V lost 4 bases to trimming and J lost 4 bases; unmatched junction nucleotides: 10. This CDR3 region has 16 residues. Germline CDR1 is KGHDR and CDR2 is SFDVKD. The sequenced material came from PBMCs or a T cell subset sorted from them (not recorded which). This sequence originates from a man aged 18 to 30 who had mild COVID-19 (a few samples of this study predate the infection). Cell type and time point are not known. The gene calls are TRBV24-1 and TRBJ2-3; 7 nucleotides match TRBD2. This CDR3 is CATSEFAGVRSDTQYF. The CDR3 DNA is TGTGCCACCAGTGAGTTTGCGGGGGTACGGTCAGATACGCAGTATTTT.